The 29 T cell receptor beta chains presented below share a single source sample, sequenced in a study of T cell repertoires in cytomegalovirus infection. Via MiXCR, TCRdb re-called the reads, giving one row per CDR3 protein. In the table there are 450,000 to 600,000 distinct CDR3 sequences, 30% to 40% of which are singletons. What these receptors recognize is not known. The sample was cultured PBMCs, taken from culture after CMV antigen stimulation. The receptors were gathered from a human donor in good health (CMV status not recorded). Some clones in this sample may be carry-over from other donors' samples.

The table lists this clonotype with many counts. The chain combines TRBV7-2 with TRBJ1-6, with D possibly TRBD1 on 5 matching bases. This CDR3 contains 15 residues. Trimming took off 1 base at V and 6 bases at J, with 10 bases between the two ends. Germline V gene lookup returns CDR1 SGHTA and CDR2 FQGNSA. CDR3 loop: CASSLGQGVNSPLHF. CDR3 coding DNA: TGTGCCAGCAGCTTAGGGCAGGGAGTTAATTCACCCCTCCACTTT. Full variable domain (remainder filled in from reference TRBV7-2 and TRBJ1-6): GAGVSQSPSNKVTEKGKDVELRCDPISGHTALYWYRQSLGQGLEFLIYFQGNSAPDKSGLPSDRFSAERTGGSVSTLTIQRTQQEDSAVYLCASSLGQGVNSPLHFGNGTRLTVT.

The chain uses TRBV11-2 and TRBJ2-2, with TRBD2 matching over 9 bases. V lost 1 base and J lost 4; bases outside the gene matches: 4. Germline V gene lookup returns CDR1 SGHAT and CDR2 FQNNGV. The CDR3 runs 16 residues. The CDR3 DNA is TGTGCCAGCAGCTTAGGGGCGGGAGGGCGCACCGGGGAGCTGTTTTTT. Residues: CASSLGAGGRTGELFF.

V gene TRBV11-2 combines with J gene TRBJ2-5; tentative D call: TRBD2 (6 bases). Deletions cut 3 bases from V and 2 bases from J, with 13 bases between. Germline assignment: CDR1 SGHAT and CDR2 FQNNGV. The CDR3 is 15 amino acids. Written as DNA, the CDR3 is TGTGCCAGCAGCTTCGGAGGGCGCCGACAAGAGACCCAGTACTTC. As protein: CASSFGGRRQETQYF.

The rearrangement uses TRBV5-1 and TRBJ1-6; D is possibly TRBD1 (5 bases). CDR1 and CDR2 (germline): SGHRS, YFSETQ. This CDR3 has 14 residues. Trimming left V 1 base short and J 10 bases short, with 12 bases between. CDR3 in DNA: TGCGCCAGCAGCTTGTTGTTCGGGGGATCACCCCTCCACTTT. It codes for CASSLLFGGSPLHF.

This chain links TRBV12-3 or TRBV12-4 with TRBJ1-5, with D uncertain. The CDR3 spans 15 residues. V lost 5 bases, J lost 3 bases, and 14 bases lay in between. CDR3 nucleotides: TGTGCCAGCAGTCCCGGGCGCTTCATCAATCAGCCCCAGCATTTT. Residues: CASSPGRFINQPQHF.

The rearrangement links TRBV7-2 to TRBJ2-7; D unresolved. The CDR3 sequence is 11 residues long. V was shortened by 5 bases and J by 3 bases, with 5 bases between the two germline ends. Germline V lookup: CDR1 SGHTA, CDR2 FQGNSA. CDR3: CASSAYYEQYF. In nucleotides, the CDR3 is TGTGCCAGCAGCGCATACTACGAGCAGTACTTC.

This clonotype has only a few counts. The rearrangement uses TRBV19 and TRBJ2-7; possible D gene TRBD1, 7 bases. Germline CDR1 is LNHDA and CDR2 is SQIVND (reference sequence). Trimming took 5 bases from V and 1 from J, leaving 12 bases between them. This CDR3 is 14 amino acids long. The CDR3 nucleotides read TGTGCCAGTAGTGGAGGGACAGAATCCTACGAGCAGTACTTC. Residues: CASSGGTESYEQYF.

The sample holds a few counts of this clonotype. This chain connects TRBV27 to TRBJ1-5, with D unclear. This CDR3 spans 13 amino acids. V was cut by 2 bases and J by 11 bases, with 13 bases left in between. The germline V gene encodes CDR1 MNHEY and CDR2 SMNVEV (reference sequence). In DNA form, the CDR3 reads TGTGCCAGCAGTTTACGACGGCTAATGGCCCAGCATTTT. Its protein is CASSLRRLMAQHF.

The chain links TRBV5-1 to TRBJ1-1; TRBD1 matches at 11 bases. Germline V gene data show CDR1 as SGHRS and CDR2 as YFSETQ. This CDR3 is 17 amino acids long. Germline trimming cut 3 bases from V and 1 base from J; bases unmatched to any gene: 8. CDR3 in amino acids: CASSSRGTGGGNTEAFF. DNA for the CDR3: TGCGCCAGCAGCTCAAGGGGGACAGGGGGAGGGAACACTGAAGCTTTCTTT. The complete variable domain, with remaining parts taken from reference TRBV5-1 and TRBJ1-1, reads KAGVTQTPRYLIKTRGQQVTLSCSPISGHRSVSWYQQTPGQGLQFLFEYFSETQRNKGNFPGRFSGRQFSNSRSEMNVSTLELGDSALYLCASSSRGTGGGNTEAFFGQGTRLTVV.

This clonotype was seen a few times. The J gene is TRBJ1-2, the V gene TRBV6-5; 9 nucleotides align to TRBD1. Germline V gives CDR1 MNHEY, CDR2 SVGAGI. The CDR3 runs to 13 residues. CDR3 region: CASLDRGSYGYTF. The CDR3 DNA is TGTGCAAGCCTGGACAGGGGTTCCTATGGCTACACCTTC.

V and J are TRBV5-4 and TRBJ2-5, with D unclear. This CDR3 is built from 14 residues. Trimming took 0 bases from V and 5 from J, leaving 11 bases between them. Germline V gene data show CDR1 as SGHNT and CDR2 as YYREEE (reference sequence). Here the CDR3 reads CASSLEPRAETQYF. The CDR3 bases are TGTGCCAGCAGCTTGGAACCGAGAGCTGAGACCCAGTACTTC.

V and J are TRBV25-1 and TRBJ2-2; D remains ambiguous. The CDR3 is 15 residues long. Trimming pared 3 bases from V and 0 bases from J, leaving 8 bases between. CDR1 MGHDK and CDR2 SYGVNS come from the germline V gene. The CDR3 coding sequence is TGTGCCAGCAGTGAGTCACAGCCGAACACCGGGGAGCTGTTTTTT. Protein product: CASSESQPNTGELFF.

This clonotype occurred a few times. The CDR3 here is CAISGDPIIGEQFF. In DNA, the CDR3 is TGTGCCATCTCCGGGGACCCTATCATCGGTGAGCAGTTCTTC. The chain joins TRBV10-3 to TRBJ2-1; D may be TRBD1 or TRBD2 (5 bases each). Trimming removed 8 bases at V and 9 bases at J, with 20 bases between. From germline, CDR1 is ENHRY and CDR2 SYGVKD. The CDR3 consists of 14 residues.

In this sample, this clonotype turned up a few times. The CDR3 reads CASSILGQGNTEAFF. CDR3 DNA: TGTGCCAGTAGTATCCTCGGACAGGGGAACACTGAAGCTTTCTTT. The chain is built from TRBV19 and TRBJ1-1, with 8 bases aligning to TRBD1. The CDR3 is 15 residues long. The V segment lost 3 bases and the J segment 1 base; nucleotides outside the gene matches: 4. In germline, CDR1 is LNHDA, CDR2 SQIVND (reference sequence).

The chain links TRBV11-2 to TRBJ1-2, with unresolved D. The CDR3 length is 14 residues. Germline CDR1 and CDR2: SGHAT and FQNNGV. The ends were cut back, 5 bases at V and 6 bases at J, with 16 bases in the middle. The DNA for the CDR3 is TGTGCCAGCAGCCCTATCTCGCGGTGGGATGGCTACACCTTC. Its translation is CASSPISRWDGYTF.

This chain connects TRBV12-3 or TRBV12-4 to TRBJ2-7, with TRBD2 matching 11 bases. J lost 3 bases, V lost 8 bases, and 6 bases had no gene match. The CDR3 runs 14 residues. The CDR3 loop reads CASGITSGSYEQYF. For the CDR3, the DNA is TGTGCCAGCGGCATAACTAGCGGGAGCTACGAGCAGTACTTC.

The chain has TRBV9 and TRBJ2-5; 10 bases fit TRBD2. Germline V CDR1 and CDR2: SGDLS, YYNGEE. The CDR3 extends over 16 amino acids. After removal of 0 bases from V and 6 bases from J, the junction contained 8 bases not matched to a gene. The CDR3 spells CASSVAGASGSQTQYF. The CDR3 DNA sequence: TGTGCCAGCAGCGTAGCTGGGGCTAGCGGGAGCCAGACCCAGTACTTC.

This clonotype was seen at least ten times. The CDR3 DNA reads as TGTGCCAGTAGTACGACTAGCGGGAGGGTCAATGAGCAGTTCTTC. Translated: CASSTTSGRVNEQFF. V gene TRBV19 combines with J gene TRBJ2-1, with TRBD2 matching over 14 bases. V shed 4 bases, J shed 6 bases, and the junction held 2 bases outside the gene matches. This CDR3 spans 15 amino acids. Germline CDR1 LNHDA, CDR2 SQIVND (reference sequence).

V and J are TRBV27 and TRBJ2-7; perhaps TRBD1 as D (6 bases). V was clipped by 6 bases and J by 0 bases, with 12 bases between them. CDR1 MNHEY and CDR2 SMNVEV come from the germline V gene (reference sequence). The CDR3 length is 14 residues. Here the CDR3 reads CASRPARGSYEQYF. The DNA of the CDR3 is TGTGCCAGCAGGCCCGCCAGGGGCTCCTACGAGCAGTACTTC.

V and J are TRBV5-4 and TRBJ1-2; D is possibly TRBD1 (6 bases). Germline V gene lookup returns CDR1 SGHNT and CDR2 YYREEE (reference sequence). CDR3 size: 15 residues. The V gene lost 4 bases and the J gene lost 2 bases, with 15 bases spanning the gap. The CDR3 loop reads CASSPGLQGNYGYTF. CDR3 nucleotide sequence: TGTGCCAGCAGCCCGGGCCTTCAGGGGAACTATGGCTACACCTTC.

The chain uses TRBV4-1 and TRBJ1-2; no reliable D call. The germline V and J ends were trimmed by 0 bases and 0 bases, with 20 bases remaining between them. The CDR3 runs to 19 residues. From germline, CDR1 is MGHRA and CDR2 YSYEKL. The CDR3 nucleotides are TGCGCCAGCAGCCAAGAGGTCTCGAAACCAGTAAGGGCTAACTATGGCTACACCTTC. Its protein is CASSQEVSKPVRANYGYTF.

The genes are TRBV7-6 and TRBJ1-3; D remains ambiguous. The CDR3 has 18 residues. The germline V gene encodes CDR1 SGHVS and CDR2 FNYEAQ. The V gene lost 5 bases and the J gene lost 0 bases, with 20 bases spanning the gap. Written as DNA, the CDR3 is TGTGCCAGCAGCACGACGTCGGACCCAAGACTCTCTGGAAACACCATATATTTT. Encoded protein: CASSTTSDPRLSGNTIYF.

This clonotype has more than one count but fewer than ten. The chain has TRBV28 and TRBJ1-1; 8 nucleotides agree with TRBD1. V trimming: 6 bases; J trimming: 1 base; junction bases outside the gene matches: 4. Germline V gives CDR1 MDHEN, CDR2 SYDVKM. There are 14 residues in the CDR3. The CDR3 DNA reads TGTGCCAGCAGACCACAGGGGGGGAACACTGAAGCTTTCTTT. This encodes CASRPQGGNTEAFF.

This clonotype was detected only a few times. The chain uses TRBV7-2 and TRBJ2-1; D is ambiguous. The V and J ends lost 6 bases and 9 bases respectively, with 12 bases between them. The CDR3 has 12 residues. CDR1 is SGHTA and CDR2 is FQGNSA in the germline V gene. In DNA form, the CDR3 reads TGTGCCAGCAGGGATCTAGGCGGTGAGCAGTTCTTC. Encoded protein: CASRDLGGEQFF.

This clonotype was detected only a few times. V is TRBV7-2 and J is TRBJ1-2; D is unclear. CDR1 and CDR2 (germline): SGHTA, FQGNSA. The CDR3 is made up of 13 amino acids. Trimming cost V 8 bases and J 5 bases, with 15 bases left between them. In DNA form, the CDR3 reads TGTGCCAGCGGAGACGGACCTGGGTATGGCTACACCTTC. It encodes CASGDGPGYGYTF.

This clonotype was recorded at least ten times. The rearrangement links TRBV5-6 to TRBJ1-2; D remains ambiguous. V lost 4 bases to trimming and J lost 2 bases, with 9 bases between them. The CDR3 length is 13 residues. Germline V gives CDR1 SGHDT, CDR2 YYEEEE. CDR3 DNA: TGTGCCAGCAGCCCCGGAGGGAACTATGGCTACACCTTC. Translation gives CASSPGGNYGYTF.

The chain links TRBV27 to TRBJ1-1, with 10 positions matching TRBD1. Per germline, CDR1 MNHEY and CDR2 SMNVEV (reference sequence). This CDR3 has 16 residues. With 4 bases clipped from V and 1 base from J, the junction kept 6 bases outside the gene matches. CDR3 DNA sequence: TGTGCCAGCAGTTCCGGGGGGACAGGGGCGAACACTGAAGCTTTCTTT. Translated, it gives CASSSGGTGANTEAFF.

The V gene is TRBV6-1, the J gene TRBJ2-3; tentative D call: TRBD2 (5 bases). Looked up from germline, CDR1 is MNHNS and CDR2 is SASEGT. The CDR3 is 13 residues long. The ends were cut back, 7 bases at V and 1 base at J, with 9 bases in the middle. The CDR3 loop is CASTGRGTDTQYF. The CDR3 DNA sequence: TGTGCCAGCACGGGAAGGGGCACAGATACGCAGTATTTT.

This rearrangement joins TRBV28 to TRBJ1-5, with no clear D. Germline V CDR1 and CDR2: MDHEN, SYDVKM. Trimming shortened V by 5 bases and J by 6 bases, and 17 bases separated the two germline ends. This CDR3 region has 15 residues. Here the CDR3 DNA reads TGTGCCAGCAGTCCAAGGGTTCAGTTGAGTCAGCCCCAGCATTTT. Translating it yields CASSPRVQLSQPQHF.